This record concerns one T cell receptor (beta chain) sequence. As yet, its antigen is unknown. The length of the CDR3 is 15 residues. The junction had 7 bases not matched to a gene; V was cut back by 3 bases and J by 8 bases. Looked up from germline, CDR1 is SGHNT and CDR2 is YENEEA. This specimen comes from a study of OX40 agonist ivuxolimab in advanced cancers. Study results and limitations: Patients who responded partially at 0.1-3.0 mg/kg showed clonal expansion ranking among the lowest.

Produced via immunoSEQ multiplex PCR; TCRdb's table is partial and in-frame only. The sample includes 80,000 to 100,000 clones, 94% of them seen just once. Sequenced material: CD4+ or CD8+ T cells sorted from blood, taken in a trial of the OX40 agonist ivuxolimab. This clonotype originated in an adult with an advanced solid tumor such as melanoma, head and neck, liver or kidney cancer. The genes are TRBV11-3 and TRBJ2-1, with TRBD2 identical over 10 bases. CDR3 in amino acids: CASSLLAGGHYEQFF. CDR3 sequence (DNA): TGTGCCAGCAGCTTGTTAGCGGGGGGACATTATGAGCAGTTCTTC.